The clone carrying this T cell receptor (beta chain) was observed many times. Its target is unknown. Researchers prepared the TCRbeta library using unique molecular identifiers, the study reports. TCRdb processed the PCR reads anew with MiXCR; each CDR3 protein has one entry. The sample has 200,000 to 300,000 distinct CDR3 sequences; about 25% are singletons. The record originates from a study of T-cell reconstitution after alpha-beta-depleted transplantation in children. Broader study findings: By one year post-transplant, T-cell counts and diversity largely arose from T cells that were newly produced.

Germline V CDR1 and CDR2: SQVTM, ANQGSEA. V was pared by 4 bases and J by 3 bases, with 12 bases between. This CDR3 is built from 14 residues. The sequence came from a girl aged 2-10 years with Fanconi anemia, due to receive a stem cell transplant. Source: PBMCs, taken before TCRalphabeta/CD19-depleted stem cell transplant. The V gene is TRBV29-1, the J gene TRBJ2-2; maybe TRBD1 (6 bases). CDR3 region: CSVAGDRYTGELFF. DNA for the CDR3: TGCAGCGTTGCAGGGGACCGATACACCGGGGAGCTGTTTTTT.